The 20 T cell receptor beta chains in this list originate from one sample, sequenced in a study of T cells in Graves' hyperthyroidism and ophthalmopathy. TCR beta CDR3 sequences were amplified from RNA transcripts. Researchers ran a first-round RT-PCR on the TCR CDR3 using the HTBI primer set. MiXCR, applied by TCRdb to the multiplex PCR reads, yields one record per CDR3 protein. The top ten hold about 7.2% of the sample, which has about 700,000 distinct CDR3 sequences, 45% seen once. Sequences were obtained from peripheral blood or thyroid tissue (not recorded which). These receptor sequences come from an adult man with Graves' disease, either hyperthyroidism or ophthalmopathy (not recorded which).

This clonotype was counted many times. V is TRBV9 and J is TRBJ1-6; no definite D call. CDR3 length equals 14 residues. Germline lookup yields CDR1 SGDLS and CDR2 YYNGEE. The V and J ends lost 0 bases and 7 bases respectively, with 8 bases between them. DNA for the CDR3: TGTGCCAGCAGCGTAGGACTGATGAATTCACCCCTCCACTTT. Encoded protein: CASSVGLMNSPLHF.

The chain has TRBV29-1 and TRBJ1-5, with a possible D match to TRBD1 (5 bases). This CDR3 is 13 amino acids long. CDR1 SQVTM and CDR2 ANQGSEA come from the germline V gene. V lost 4 bases to trimming and J lost 3 bases, with 10 bases between them. CDR3 region: CSVGGGDNQPQHF. In DNA, the CDR3 is TGCAGCGTTGGCGGGGGGGACAATCAGCCCCAGCATTTT.

This chain links TRBV19 with TRBJ1-3; D not resolved. V was shortened by 4 bases and J by 0 bases, with 10 bases between the two germline ends. The CDR3 has 15 residues. Germline CDR1 and CDR2: LNHDA and SQIVND (reference sequence). The CDR3, as DNA: TGTGCCAGTAGTACTCTCTTGGGCTCTGGAAACACCATATATTTT. Translating it yields CASSTLLGSGNTIYF.

Points on this clonotype: A much larger clone sits a single nucleotide away, making a read error possible. The chain joins TRBV20-1 to TRBJ1-6, with 7 bases lining up with TRBD1. The CDR3 loop spans 15 amino acids. Germline values: CDR1 DFQATT, CDR2 SNEGSKA (reference sequence). V gave up 3 bases and J gave up 2 bases; unmatched junction bases: 4. The CDR3 bases are TGCAGTGCTAGGGACAGGTTCACCTATAATTCACCCCTCCACTTT. Its protein is CSARDRFTYNSPLHF.

This clonotype was seen only a few times. This chain's CDR3 is CSARKGGNEKLFF. DNA of the CDR3: TGCAGTGCTAGAAAAGGGGGTAATGAAAAACTGTTTTTT. This chain uses TRBV20-1 with TRBJ1-4; D perhaps matches TRBD1 (6 bases). CDR1 and CDR2 from the germline V gene are DFQATT and SNEGSKA (reference sequence). This CDR3 contains 13 residues. Trimming pared 2 bases from V and 4 bases from J, leaving 8 bases between.

This clonotype was seen a few times. The chain links TRBV6-1 to TRBJ1-1, with D tentatively TRBD1 (5 bases). Trimming took 0 bases from V and 4 from J, leaving 12 bases between them. CDR1 is MNHNS, CDR2 SASEGT, per germline. The CDR3 totals 15 residues. DNA for the CDR3: TGTGCCAGCAGTGAAGCGCTTACGGGGGGCACTGAAGCTTTCTTT. This translates into CASSEALTGGTEAFF.

This clonotype has just one count. The chain recombines TRBV29-1 with TRBJ1-1, with D uncertain. CDR1 and CDR2 (germline): SQVTM, ANQGSEA. The V end was cut by 8 bases, the J end by 11 bases, with 18 bases between. This CDR3 has 11 amino acids. CDR3 nucleotide sequence: TGCAGCAGTTTGGCCACCTCAAGTGCTTTCTTT. Its protein is CSSLATSSAFF.

The chain couples TRBV20-1 to TRBJ1-5; D is undetermined. Germline CDR1 and CDR2: DFQATT and SNEGSKA (reference sequence). V lost 2 bases, J lost 4 bases, and 6 bases lay in between. The CDR3 runs to 12 residues. The CDR3 nucleotides are TGCAGTGCTAGACGGGTAAATCAGCCCCAGCATTTT. Translated: CSARRVNQPQHF.

In this sample, this clonotype turned up a few times. The gene calls are TRBV6-5 and TRBJ1-3, with D possibly matching TRBD1 (6 bases). This CDR3 spans 15 amino acids. V lost 4 bases and J 3 bases, leaving 13 bases between the germline ends. In germline, CDR1 is MNHEY, CDR2 SVGAGI. The CDR3 nucleotides read TGTGCCAGCAGTTCCACAGGGTTTCTTGGAAACACCATATATTTT. This translates into CASSSTGFLGNTIYF.

The chain combines TRBV10-2 with TRBJ1-2, with unresolved D. The germline V gene encodes CDR1 WSHSY and CDR2 SAAADI. Trimming pared 8 bases from V and 6 bases from J, leaving 10 bases between. The CDR3 has 11 amino acids. The CDR3 DNA reads as TGCGCCAGCGCGGAAGGTGATGGCTACACCTTC. It codes for CASAEGDGYTF.

This clonotype was recorded many times. This chain connects TRBV29-1 to TRBJ1-2, with unresolved D. Germline V CDR1 and CDR2: SQVTM, ANQGSEA. V lost 6 bases, J lost 4 bases, and 12 bases lay in between. This CDR3 region has 12 residues. The CDR3 sequence: CSVEDASYGYTF. The CDR3 DNA is TGCAGCGTAGAGGACGCGTCCTATGGCTACACCTTC.

This clonotype was seen ten or more times. V is TRBV7-9 and J is TRBJ1-1; D is unclear. This CDR3 comprises 13 residues. Trimming stripped 3 bases from V and 3 bases from J, with 8 bases between. From germline, CDR1 is SEHNR and CDR2 FQNEAQ (reference sequence). This chain's CDR3 is CASSFSGDTEAFF. The DNA of the CDR3 is TGTGCCAGCAGCTTCTCCGGGGACACTGAAGCTTTCTTT.

The chain combines TRBV7-9 with TRBJ1-4; 7 bases are shared with TRBD1. Trimming removed 8 bases from V and 5 bases from J; junction bases left unmatched: 11. The CDR3 length is 15 residues. Germline assignment: CDR1 SEHNR and CDR2 FQNEAQ (reference sequence). The CDR3 reads CASSPPGTENEKLFF. The CDR3 DNA reads TGTGCCAGCTCACCACCCGGGACAGAAAATGAAAAACTGTTTTTT.

This clonotype was seen more than once but under ten times. V usage is TRBV6-5 and J usage is TRBJ1-6; no firm D call. Per germline, CDR1 MNHEY and CDR2 SVGAGI. Trimming took 4 bases from V and 8 from J, leaving 12 bases between them. The length of the CDR3 is 14 residues. CDR3 sequence: CASSSLGRDSPLHF. In DNA form, the CDR3 reads TGTGCCAGCAGTTCACTGGGCCGAGATTCACCCCTCCACTTT.

This clonotype was seen more than once but under ten times. An end of the junction differs from the germline gene, which may be a read error. The chain employs TRBV29-1 and TRBJ1-1; D not certain. The germline gives CDR1 SQVTM, CDR2 ANQGSEA. CDR3 size: 14 residues. The CDR3 loop reads CSFEGLRAGTEAFF. The CDR3 DNA follows: TGCAGCTTTGAAGGTCTGCGGGCAGGAACTGAAGCTTTCTTT.

The rearrangement uses TRBV7-2 and TRBJ1-1; a weak D match, TRBD1 (5 bases). This CDR3 contains 16 residues. Trimming removed 3 bases at V and 0 bases at J, with 14 bases between. CDR1 and CDR2 from the germline V gene are SGHTA and FQGNSA. The CDR3, as DNA: TGTGCCAGCAGCTTGGGACCAGCGTCTATGAACACTGAAGCTTTCTTT. Its translation: CASSLGPASMNTEAFF.

V is TRBV29-1 and J is TRBJ2-5; 7 bases line up with TRBD2. The length of the CDR3 is 13 residues. The V segment lost 7 bases and the J segment 5 bases; nucleotides outside the gene matches: 10. CDR1 and CDR2 (germline): SQVTM, ANQGSEA. CDR3 sequence reads: CSGEVTSYETQYF. The CDR3 DNA reads as TGCAGCGGGGAGGTGACTAGCTACGAGACCCAGTACTTC.

This clonotype was detected once. It may be a read error: a sequence one base away is much more abundant. It is likely a read error, because the conserved phenylalanine at the end of the CDR3 is missing. The V call is TRBV29-1, the J call TRBJ1-1; 7 positions agree with TRBD1. The CDR3 totals 13 residues. CDR1 and CDR2 from the germline V gene are SQVTM and ANQGSEA. After removal of 6 bases from V and 1 base from J, the junction contained 5 bases not matched to a gene. The CDR3 sequence: CSVRQGTNTEAFL. The CDR3 nucleotides read TGCAGCGTCCGACAGGGAACGAACACTGAAGCTTTCCTT.

This clonotype was counted a few times. V usage is TRBV7-2 and J usage is TRBJ2-7; 12 bases agree with TRBD2. Trimming cost V 3 bases and J 6 bases; bases outside gene matches: 9. Germline CDR1 reads SGHTA; CDR2 reads FQGNSA. The CDR3 contains 16 residues. The CDR3 DNA reads TGTGCCAGCAGCTTGGGGACTAGCGGGCGTGGGGTCGAGCAGTACTTC. It yields the protein CASSLGTSGRGVEQYF.

In its sample, this clonotype was seen many times. The J gene is TRBJ1-5, the V gene TRBV15; unclear D gene. This CDR3 has 18 amino acids. The V end was cut by 0 bases, the J end by 1 base, with 16 bases between. Per the germline V gene, CDR1 is LNHNV and CDR2 is YYDKDF (reference sequence). The CDR3, as DNA: TGTGCCACCAGCAGAGATTCGGAGGGAAGACGGAGCAATCAGCCCCAGCATTTT. It encodes CATSRDSEGRRSNQPQHF.